Listed below are T cell receptor beta chains from one sample, sequenced in a study of T cells in localized non-small cell lung cancer. Profiling relied on immunoSEQ multiplex PCR, and the TCRdb table lists in-frame clones only, not all of them. This table holds about 30,000 clones, 85% to 90% found once. The sequencing here drew on peripheral blood, taken before any cancer treatment. Every receptor here comes from a female donor over 55 with stage III squamous cell lung carcinoma. The CDR3 runs from the conserved cysteine through the conserved F or W. The D gene is left open where the match is weak. Only some rows state a clone size, as once, few, many or a class for expanded clones.

cdr3_aa,cdr3_nt,j_call,v_call,clone_size,d_call
CASSPGGGGRTDTQYF,TGTGCCAGCAGCCCAGGCGGCGGAGGTCGCACAGATACGCAGTATTTT,TRBJ2-3,TRBV11-2,NA,NA
CASRATGRPYNEQFF,TGTGCCAGCAGAGCGACAGGGAGACCCTACAATGAGCAGTTCTTC,TRBJ2-1,TRBV6-5,NA,TRBD1
CATSSRDGYEQYF,TGTGCCACCAGCAGTCGGGACGGCTACGAGCAGTACTTC,TRBJ2-7,TRBV15,NA,NA
CATGLADGETQYF,TGTGCCACTGGACTAGCGGATGGAGAGACCCAGTACTTC,TRBJ2-5,TRBV2,NA,TRBD2
CASTPINRGTDTQYF,TGTGCCAGCACCCCTATCAACAGGGGTACAGATACGCAGTATTTT,TRBJ2-3,TRBV6-4,once,TRBD1
CASSPPRPLVGWSYEQYF,TGTGCCAGCAGCCCTCCGAGGCCCCTCGTGGGGTGGTCCTACGAGCAGTACTTC,TRBJ2-7,TRBV21-1,NA,NA
CSVGPVSVANYGYTF,TGCAGCGTTGGTCCCGTTTCGGTAGCTAACTATGGCTACACCTTC,TRBJ1-2,TRBV29-1,NA,NA
CARILPGFSGEKLFF,TGCGCCAGGATTCTACCCGGGTTCTCGGGTGAAAAACTGTTTTTT,TRBJ1-4,TRBV5-1,NA,NA
CASSFVGGGEDEQYF,TGCGCCAGCAGCTTCGTCGGGGGTGGAGAGGACGAGCAGTACTTC,TRBJ2-7,TRBV5-1,NA,NA
CASGPNGLWGGRTYEQYF,TGTGCTAGTGGTCCTAACGGTCTATGGGGGGGACGAACCTACGAGCAGTACTTC,TRBJ2-7,TRBV12-5,NA,TRBD2
CASSYRGKNQPQHF,TGTGCCAGCAGTTATAGGGGGAAGAATCAGCCCCAGCATTTC,TRBJ1-5,TRBV6-5,NA,NA
CASRPLAASTDTQYF,TGTGCCAGCAGACCCCTAGCGGCCAGCACAGATACGCAGTATTTT,TRBJ2-3,TRBV7-6,NA,TRBD2
CSAPHEGQGVLGGGYEQYF,TGCAGCGCTCCCCACGAGGGACAGGGTGTTTTGGGGGGAGGCTACGAGCAGTACTTC,TRBJ2-7,TRBV29-1,NA,TRBD1
CASRLGGFYEQYF,TGTGCCAGCAGGTTAGGGGGTTTCTACGAGCAGTACTTC,TRBJ2-7,TRBV7-8,NA,NA
CASSASGGAGETQYF,TGTGCCAGCAGCGCTAGCGGGGGGGCCGGGGAGACCCAGTACTTC,TRBJ2-5,TRBV6-5,NA,TRBD2
CASSDREGFYEQYF,TGTGCCAGCAGTGACAGAGAAGGCTTCTACGAGCAGTACTTC,TRBJ2-7,TRBV25-1,NA,NA
CASSTRTGEQYF,TGTGCCAGCAGCACGCGGACAGGGGAGCAGTACTTC,TRBJ2-7,TRBV27,NA,TRBD1
CASPREVQYF,TGTGCCTCACCCCGCGAAGTTCAGTACTTC,TRBJ2-5,TRBV28,NA,NA
CASKEANEGGKLFF,TGCGCCAGCAAAGAAGCGAATGAAGGAGGGAAACTGTTTTTT,TRBJ1-4,TRBV5-1,NA,NA
CASSFPPGSSGNTIYF,TGTGCCAGCAGTTTCCCTCCAGGCAGCTCTGGAAACACCATATATTTT,TRBJ1-3,TRBV28,NA,NA
CASSVGLAGAADTQYF,TGTGCCAGCAGTGTGGGACTAGCGGGAGCAGCAGATACGCAGTATTTT,TRBJ2-3,TRBV25-1,NA,TRBD2
CASIEAEYSNQPQHF,TGTGCCAGCATTGAGGCTGAGTATAGCAATCAGCCCCAGCATTTT,TRBJ1-5,TRBV28,NA,NA
CATSRQTGDEQYF,TGTGCCACCAGCAGACAGACAGGGGACGAGCAGTACTTC,TRBJ2-7,TRBV15,NA,TRBD1
CASSSPTSGRAYEQYF,TGTGCCAGCAGTTCCCCTACTAGCGGGAGGGCCTACGAGCAGTACTTC,TRBJ2-7,TRBV27,NA,TRBD2
CASSPRASSGNTIYF,TGTGCCAGCTCCCCTCGGGCCTCCTCTGGAAACACCATATATTTT,TRBJ1-3,TRBV9,NA,NA
CASSLRGSGELFF,TGTGCCAGCAGCCTCCGTGGGTCCGGGGAGCTGTTTTTT,TRBJ2-2,TRBV7-6,NA,NA
CSVSDNEKLFF,TGCAGCGTTTCCGATAATGAAAAACTGTTTTTT,TRBJ1-4,TRBV29-1,NA,NA
CASSLSEGQGGYGYTF,TGTGCCAGCAGTTTATCGGAGGGACAGGGAGGGTATGGCTACACCTTC,TRBJ1-2,TRBV27,NA,TRBD1
CASSSIGQVGEQYF,TGCGCCAGCAGCTCGATCGGACAGGTGGGCGAGCAGTACTTC,TRBJ2-7,TRBV5-1,NA,TRBD1
CASSGGLAGRVGSTDTQYF,TGCGCCAGCAGTGGGGGACTAGCGGGGCGGGTGGGGAGCACAGATACGCAGTATTTT,TRBJ2-3,TRBV10-2,NA,TRBD2
CASSYVAGSSYEQYF,TGTGCCAGCAGTTACGTGGCGGGCTCCTCCTACGAGCAGTACTTC,TRBJ2-7,TRBV6-6,NA,NA
CASSPQAGRENIQYF,TGTGCCAGCTCACCACAAGCTGGGAGGGAAAACATTCAGTACTTC,TRBJ2-4,TRBV18,NA,TRBD2
CSAGHYGYTF,TGCAGCGCAGGACACTATGGCTACACCTTC,TRBJ1-2,TRBV29-1,NA,NA
CATSRSLIAGRRDTGELFF,TGTGCCACCAGCAGATCCCTTATAGCGGGACGACGGGACACCGGGGAGCTGTTTTTT,TRBJ2-2,TRBV15,NA,TRBD2
CASSKDRGQYGYTF,TGCGCCAGCAGTAAGGACAGGGGGCAATATGGCTACACCTTC,TRBJ1-2,TRBV10-2,NA,TRBD1
CASSLDGRDYGYTF,TGTGCCAGCAGCTTAGACGGTAGGGACTATGGCTACACCTTC,TRBJ1-2,TRBV7-2,NA,NA
CASSSWGGKDNSPLHF,TGTGCCAGCAGTTCCTGGGGGGGGAAGGATAATTCACCCCTCCACTTT,TRBJ1-6,TRBV28,once,NA
CASSYSPGQSHLHF,TGTGCCAGCAGTTACTCTCCGGGACAGTCCCACCTCCACTTT,TRBJ1-6,TRBV6-6,NA,TRBD1
CASSLPSRVNEQYF,TGTGCCAGCAGCTTACCCTCCCGGGTAAACGAGCAGTACTTC,TRBJ2-7,TRBV7-9,NA,NA
CSVKDRANNEKLFF,TGCAGCGTCAAGGACAGGGCCAATAATGAAAAACTGTTTTTT,TRBJ1-4,TRBV29-1,once,TRBD1